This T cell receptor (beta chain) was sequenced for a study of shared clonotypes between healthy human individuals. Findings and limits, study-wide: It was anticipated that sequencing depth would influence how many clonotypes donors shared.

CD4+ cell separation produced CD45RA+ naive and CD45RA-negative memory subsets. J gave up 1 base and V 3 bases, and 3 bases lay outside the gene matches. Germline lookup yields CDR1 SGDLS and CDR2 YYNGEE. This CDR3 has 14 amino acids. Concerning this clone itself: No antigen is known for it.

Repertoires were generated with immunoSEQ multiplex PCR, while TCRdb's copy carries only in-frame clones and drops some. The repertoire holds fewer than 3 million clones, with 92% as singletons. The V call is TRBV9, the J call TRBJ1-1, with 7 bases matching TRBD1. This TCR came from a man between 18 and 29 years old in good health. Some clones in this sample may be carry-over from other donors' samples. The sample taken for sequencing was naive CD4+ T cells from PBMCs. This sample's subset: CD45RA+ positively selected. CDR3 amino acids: CASSERQGNTEAFF. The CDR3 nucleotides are TGTGCCAGCAGCGAGAGACAGGGGAACACTGAAGCTTTCTTT.